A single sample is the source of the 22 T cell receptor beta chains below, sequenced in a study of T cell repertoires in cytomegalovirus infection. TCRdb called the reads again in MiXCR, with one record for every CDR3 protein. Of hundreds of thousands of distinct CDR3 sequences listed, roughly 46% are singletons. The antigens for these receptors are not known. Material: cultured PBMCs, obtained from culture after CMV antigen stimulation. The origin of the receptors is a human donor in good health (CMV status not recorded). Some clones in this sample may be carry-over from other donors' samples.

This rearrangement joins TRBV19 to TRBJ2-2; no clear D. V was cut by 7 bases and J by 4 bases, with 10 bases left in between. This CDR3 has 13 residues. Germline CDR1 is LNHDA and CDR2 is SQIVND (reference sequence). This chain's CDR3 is CASNRFSTGELFF. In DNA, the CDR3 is TGTGCCAGTAACCGCTTTAGCACCGGGGAGCTGTTTTTT.

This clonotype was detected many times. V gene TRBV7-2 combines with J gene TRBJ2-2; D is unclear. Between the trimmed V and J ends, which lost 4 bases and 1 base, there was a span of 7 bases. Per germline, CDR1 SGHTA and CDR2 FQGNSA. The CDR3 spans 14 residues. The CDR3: CASSSYRNTGELFF. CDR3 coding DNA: TGTGCCAGCAGCTCATACAGGAACACCGGGGAGCTGTTTTTT. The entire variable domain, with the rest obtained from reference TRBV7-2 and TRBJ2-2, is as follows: GAGVSQSPSNKVTEKGKDVELRCDPISGHTALYWYRQSLGQGLEFLIYFQGNSAPDKSGLPSDRFSAERTGGSVSTLTIQRTQQEDSAVYLCASSSYRNTGELFFGEGSRLTVL.

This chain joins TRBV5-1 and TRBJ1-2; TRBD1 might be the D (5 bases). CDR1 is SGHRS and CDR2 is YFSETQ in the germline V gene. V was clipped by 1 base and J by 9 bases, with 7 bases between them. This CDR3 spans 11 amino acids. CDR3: CASSLQGRYTF. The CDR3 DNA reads TGCGCCAGCAGCTTGCAGGGCCGCTACACCTTC.

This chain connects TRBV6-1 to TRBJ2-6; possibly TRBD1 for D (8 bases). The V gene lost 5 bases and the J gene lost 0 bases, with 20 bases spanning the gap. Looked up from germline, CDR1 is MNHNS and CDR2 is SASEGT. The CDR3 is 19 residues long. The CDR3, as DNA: TGTGCCAGCAGTTGGAGGACAGGGACTACTTTCTCTGGGGCCAACGTCCTGACTTTC. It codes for CASSWRTGTTFSGANVLTF.

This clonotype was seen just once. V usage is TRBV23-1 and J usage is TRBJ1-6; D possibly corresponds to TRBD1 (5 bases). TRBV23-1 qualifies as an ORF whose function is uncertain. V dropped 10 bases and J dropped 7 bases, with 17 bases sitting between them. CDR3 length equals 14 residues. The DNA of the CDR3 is TGCGCCACCAGGAGGCCAGGGAAAAATTCACCCCTCCACTTT. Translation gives CATRRPGKNSPLHF.

In nucleotides, the CDR3 is TGCAGCGCCCAGACACCCAACTATGGCTACACCTTC. It yields the protein CSAQTPNYGYTF. The chain employs TRBV29-1 and TRBJ1-2; D gene ambiguous. This CDR3 is built from 12 residues. The germline CDR1 and CDR2 sequences are SQVTM and ANQGSEA. The V end lost 7 bases, the J end lost 2 bases, and 11 bases lay between the germline ends.

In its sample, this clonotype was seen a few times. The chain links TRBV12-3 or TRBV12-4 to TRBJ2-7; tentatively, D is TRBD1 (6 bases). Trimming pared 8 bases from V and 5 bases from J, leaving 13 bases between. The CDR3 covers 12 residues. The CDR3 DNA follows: TGTGCCAGCGGGGTGAGGGGGAACGAGCAGTACTTC. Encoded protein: CASGVRGNEQYF.

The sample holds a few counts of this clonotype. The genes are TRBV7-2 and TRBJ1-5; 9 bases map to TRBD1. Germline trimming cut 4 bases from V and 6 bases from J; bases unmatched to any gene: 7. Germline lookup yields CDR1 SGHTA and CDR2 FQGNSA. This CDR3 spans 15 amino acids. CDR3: CASSSPTGGTQPQHF. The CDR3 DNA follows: TGTGCCAGCAGCTCCCCGACAGGGGGAACTCAGCCCCAGCATTTT.

The CDR3 nucleotides are TGTGCCAGCAGACCGGGTAATGGAAACACCATATATTTT. Residues: CASRPGNGNTIYF. V is TRBV28 and J is TRBJ1-3; D gene uncertain. There are 13 residues in the CDR3. The V gene's germline CDR1 is MDHEN and CDR2 SYDVKM. Trimming took 6 bases from V and 3 from J, leaving 9 bases between them.

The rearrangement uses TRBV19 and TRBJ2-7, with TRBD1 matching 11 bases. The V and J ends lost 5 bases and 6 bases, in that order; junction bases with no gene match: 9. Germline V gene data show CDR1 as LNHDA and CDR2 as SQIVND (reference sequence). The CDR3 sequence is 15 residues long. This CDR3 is CASSPRTGGLGEQYF. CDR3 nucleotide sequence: TGTGCCAGTAGTCCCCGGACAGGGGGCCTAGGCGAGCAGTACTTC.

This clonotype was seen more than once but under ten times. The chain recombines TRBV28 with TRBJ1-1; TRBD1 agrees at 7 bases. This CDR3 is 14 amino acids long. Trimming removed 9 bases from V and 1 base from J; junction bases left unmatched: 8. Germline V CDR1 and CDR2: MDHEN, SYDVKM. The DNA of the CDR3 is TGTGCCAGTAAGGGACAGCCGCCGAACACTGAAGCTTTCTTT. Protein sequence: CASKGQPPNTEAFF.

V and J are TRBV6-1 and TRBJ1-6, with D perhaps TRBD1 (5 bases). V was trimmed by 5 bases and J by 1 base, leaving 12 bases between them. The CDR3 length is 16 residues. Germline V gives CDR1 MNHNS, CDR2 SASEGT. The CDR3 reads CASSYGGESYNSPLHF. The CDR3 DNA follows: TGTGCCAGCAGTTACGGGGGGGAGTCCTATAATTCACCCCTCCACTTT.

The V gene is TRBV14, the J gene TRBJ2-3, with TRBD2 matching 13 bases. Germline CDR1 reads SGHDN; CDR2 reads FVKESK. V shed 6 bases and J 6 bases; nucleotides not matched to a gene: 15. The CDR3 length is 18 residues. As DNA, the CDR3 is TGTGCCAGCAGTCAAACCTCCTCGGGGACTAGCGGGGAGGATACGCAGTATTTT. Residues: CASSQTSSGTSGEDTQYF.

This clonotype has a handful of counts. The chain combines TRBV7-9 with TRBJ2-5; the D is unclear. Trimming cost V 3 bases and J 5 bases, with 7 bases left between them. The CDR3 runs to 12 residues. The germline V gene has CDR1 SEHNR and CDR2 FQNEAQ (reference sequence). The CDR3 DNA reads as TGTGCCAGCAGCTTTCCCCATGAGACCCAGTACTTC. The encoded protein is CASSFPHETQYF.

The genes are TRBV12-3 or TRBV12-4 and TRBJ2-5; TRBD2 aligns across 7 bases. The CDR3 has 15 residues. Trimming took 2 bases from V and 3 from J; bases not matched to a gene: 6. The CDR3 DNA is TGTGCCAGCAGTTTATGGGGGGGTGCCGAAGAGACCCAGTACTTC. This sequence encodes CASSLWGGAEETQYF.

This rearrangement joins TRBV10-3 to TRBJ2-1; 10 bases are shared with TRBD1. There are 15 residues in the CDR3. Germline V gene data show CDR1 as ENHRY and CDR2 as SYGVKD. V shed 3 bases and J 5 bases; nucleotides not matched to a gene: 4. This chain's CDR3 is CAISEQDRGDNEQFF. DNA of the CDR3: TGTGCCATCAGTGAACAGGACAGGGGGGACAATGAGCAGTTCTTC.

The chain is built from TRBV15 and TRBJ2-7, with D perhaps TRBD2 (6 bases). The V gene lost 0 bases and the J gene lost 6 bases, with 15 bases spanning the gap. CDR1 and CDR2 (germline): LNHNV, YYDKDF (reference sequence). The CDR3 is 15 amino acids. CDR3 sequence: CATSRDRGYEAEQYF. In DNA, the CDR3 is TGTGCCACCAGCAGAGATCGGGGGTATGAGGCCGAGCAGTACTTC.

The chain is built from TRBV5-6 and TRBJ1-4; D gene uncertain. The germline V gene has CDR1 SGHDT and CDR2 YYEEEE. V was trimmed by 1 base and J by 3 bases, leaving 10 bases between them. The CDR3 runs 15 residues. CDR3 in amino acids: CASSLSDRSNEKLFF. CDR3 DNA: TGTGCCAGCAGCTTGTCCGACCGATCTAATGAAAAACTGTTTTTT.

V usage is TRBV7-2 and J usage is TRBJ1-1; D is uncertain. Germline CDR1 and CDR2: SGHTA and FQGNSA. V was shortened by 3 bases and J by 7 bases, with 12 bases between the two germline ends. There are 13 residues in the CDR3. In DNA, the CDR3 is TGTGCCAGCAGCTTCCGCTTCGGGGTTGAAGCTTTCTTT. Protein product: CASSFRFGVEAFF.

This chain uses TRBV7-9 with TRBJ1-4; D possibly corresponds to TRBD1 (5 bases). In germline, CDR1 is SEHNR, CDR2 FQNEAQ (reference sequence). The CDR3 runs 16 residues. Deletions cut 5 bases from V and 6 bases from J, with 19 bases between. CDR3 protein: CASSQGAGTRDEKLFF. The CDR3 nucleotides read TGTGCCAGCAGCCAGGGAGCCGGGACGCGGGATGAAAAACTGTTTTTT.

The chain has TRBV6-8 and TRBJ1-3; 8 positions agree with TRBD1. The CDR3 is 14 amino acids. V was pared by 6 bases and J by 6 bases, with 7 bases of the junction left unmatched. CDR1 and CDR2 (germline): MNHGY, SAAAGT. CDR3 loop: CASSTDRGKNTIYF. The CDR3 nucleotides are TGTGCCAGCAGCACCGACAGGGGAAAAAACACCATATATTTT.

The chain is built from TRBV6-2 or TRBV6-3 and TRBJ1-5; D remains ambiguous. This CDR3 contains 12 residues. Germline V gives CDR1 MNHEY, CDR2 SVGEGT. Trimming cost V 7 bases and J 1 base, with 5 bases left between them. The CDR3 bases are TGTGCCAGCAACGAGAGCAATCAGCCCCAGCATTTT. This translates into CASNESNQPQHF.